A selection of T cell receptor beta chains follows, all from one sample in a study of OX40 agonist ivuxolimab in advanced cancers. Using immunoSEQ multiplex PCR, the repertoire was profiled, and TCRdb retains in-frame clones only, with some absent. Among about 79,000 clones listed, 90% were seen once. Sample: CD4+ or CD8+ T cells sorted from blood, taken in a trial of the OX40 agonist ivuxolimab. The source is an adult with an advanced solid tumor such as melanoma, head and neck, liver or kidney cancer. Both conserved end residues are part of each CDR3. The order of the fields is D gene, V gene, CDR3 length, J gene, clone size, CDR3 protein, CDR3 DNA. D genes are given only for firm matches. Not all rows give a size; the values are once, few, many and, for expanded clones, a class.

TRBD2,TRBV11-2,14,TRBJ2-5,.,CASSARGGQETQYF,TGTGCCAGCAGCGCCCGCGGGGGCCAAGAGACCCAGTACTTC
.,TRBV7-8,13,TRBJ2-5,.,CASSLYDMETQYF,TGTGCCAGCAGCTTATATGATATGGAGACCCAGTACTTC
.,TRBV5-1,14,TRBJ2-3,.,CASRHGGSTDTQYF,TGCGCCAGCAGACATGGGGGATCCACAGATACGCAGTATTTT
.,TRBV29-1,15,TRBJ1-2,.,CSAGGQGSLSYGYTF,TGCAGCGCTGGAGGACAAGGCTCCCTTAGTTATGGCTACACCTTC
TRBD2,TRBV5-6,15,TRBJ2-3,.,CASSQTSGGADTQYF,TGTGCCAGCAGCCAGACTAGCGGGGGGGCAGATACGCAGTATTTT
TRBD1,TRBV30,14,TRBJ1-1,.,CAWRLQGISTEAFF,TGTGCCTGGAGGTTACAGGGGATCAGCACTGAAGCTTTCTTT
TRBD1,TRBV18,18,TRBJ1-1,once,CASSPRGDGTAERAEAFF,TGTGCCAGCTCACCACGGGGTGACGGGACAGCCGAAAGGGCTGAAGCTTTCTTT
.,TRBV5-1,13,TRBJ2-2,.,CASSQTEAGELFF,TGCGCCAGCAGCCAGACAGAGGCCGGGGAGCTGTTTTTT
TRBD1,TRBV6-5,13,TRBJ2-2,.,CASRRQGPGELFF,TGTGCCAGCAGACGACAGGGTCCCGGGGAGCTGTTTTTT
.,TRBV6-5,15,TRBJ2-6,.,CASSSWVDGANVLTF,TGTGCCAGCAGTTCTTGGGTAGATGGGGCCAACGTCCTGACTTTC
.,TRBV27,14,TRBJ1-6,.,CASSLFHSNSPLHF,TGTGCCAGCAGTTTATTCCACAGCAATTCACCCCTCCACTTT
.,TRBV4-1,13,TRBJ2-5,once,CASSQGGAETQYF,TGCGCCAGCAGCCAAGGGGGGGCTGAGACCCAGTACTTC
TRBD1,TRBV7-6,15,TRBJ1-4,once,CASSLEGAWNEKLFF,TGTGCCAGCAGCTTAGAGGGGGCCTGGAATGAAAAACTGTTTTTT
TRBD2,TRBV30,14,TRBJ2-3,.,CARGGGAYTDTQYF,TGTGCCAGAGGCGGGGGGGCCTACACAGATACGCAGTATTTT
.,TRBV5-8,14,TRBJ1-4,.,CASSWQDSGEKLFF,TGTGCCAGCAGCTGGCAAGATTCGGGTGAAAAACTGTTTTTT
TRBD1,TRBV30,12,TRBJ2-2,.,CARDRETGELFF,TGTGCCAGGGACAGGGAAACCGGGGAGCTGTTTTTT
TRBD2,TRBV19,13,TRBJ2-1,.,CATNGGYFNEQFF,TGTGCCACGAACGGGGGGTACTTCAATGAGCAGTTCTTC
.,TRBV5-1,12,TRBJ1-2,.,CASSLAQDGYTF,TGCGCCAGCAGCTTGGCCCAGGATGGCTACACCTTC
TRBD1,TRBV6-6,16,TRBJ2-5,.,CASREPRQGKAETQYF,TGTGCCAGCAGAGAGCCTAGACAGGGAAAGGCAGAGACCCAGTACTTC
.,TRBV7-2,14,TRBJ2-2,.,CASFYTTNTGELFF,TGTGCCAGCTTCTATACGACGAACACCGGGGAGCTGTTTTTT
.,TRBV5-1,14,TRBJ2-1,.,CASSTRTDPNEQFF,TGCGCCAGCAGCACCCGGACAGACCCCAATGAGCAGTTCTTC
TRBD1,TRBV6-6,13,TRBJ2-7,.,CASSIRQGYEQYF,TGTGCCAGCAGTATAAGACAGGGATACGAGCAGTACTTC
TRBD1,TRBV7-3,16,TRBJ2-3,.,CASSLDGTGGVDTQYF,TGTGCCAGCAGCTTAGACGGGACAGGGGGAGTAGATACGCAGTATTTT
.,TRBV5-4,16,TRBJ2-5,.,CASSRQSVTSQETQYF,TGTGCCAGCAGTCGCCAGTCGGTGACTTCCCAAGAGACCCAGTACTTC
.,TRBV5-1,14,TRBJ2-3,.,CASSPGDPTDTQYF,TGCGCCAGCAGCCCGGGGGACCCCACAGATACGCAGTATTTT
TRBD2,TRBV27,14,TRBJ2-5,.,CASSLTASGWTQYF,TGTGCCAGCAGTTTAACGGCTAGCGGGTGGACCCAGTACTTC